Given below is one T cell receptor (beta chain) in context. Its antigen remains undetermined. It has no much larger one-base neighbor in the sample; base qualities were not kept. SuperScript III was used to reverse transcribe 500 ng RNA with primers targeting the alpha and beta constant regions. Separate alpha and beta chain libraries were made by chain-specific third strand synthesis with multiplexing indices. In the protocol, all rearrangements within a chain were amplified with a single primer pair so that primer bias was avoided, and molecular barcodes were added to each cDNA molecule. Purified cDNA was joined by T4 RNA Ligase 1 to a 5' RACE adapter carrying a random hexamer and the SP2 sequencing primer site. Second strand synthesis was performed with Phusion polymerase and primed from the SP2 site, and slow temperature ramps were applied to favor optimal annealing. The 12-nucleotide barcode on each molecule comprised two random hexamer sequences, both introduced before amplification and concatenated. A short first PCR added P5 and P7 adapter elements plus a second index, followed by an approximately 23-cycle amplification PCR with P5s and P7 primers. In total the libraries went through about 25 PCR cycles, after which the libraries were quantified on a Qubit, sized on a Bioanalyzer, and diluted to 4 to 5 nM. The normalized libraries were sequenced on an Illumina MiSeq using 2 x 250 paired-end kits. Into 10 ul Tris-Cl, the reverse transcription reactions were eluted following cleanup on MinElute columns. A 1:1 ratio of AMPure XP beads was used to clean the adapter ligations after they had run for roughly 23 hours at 16 degrees C. The original pipeline was this. Demultiplexed FASTQ files were processed with a modified Decombinator by which V, J, insert and barcode information was output. Sequences that shared a barcode but differed from the dominant sequence were treated as errors and discarded, and barcodes were clustered at Levenshtein distance 3 and counted to estimate the original cDNA molecules. The R packages ineq, vegan, igraph and RCytoscape were used for downstream analyses, together with IMGT nomenclature and CDR3 definitions. V gene usage was calculated across distinct sequences, with every TCR tallied a single time to avoid skew from clonal expansion. Within a donor, similarity networks joined unique CDR3 amino acid sequences in every case where two of them were separated by a single Levenshtein edit. The authors compiled published HIV-specific CDR3s (almost 95 alpha, some 710 beta) and CMV-specific CDR3s (13 alpha, 250 or so beta) and searched for them in the repertoires. Random subsampling to size-matched repertoires showed patients' decreased diversity was not caused by their lower sequence numbers. Clones were called with MiXCR by TCRdb after fastp trimmed the public reads at Q25, and only in-frame beta chains were retained. For every CDR3 protein sequence, its rows merge into one entry that carries the most common genes and DNA. What appears here as the V and J calls and clone size reflects TCRdb's work, not the paper's. The sample data list roughly 10,000 distinct CDR3 sequences, and roughly 5.2% of these were observed just once. Jointly, the top ten make up less than 15% of the sample.

The CDR3, from cysteine to phenylalanine, totals 19 residues. Of the read, only the CDR3 DNA is kept; its 57 bases are in frame from base 1. V drops 0 bases and J drops 3 bases, leaving 23 bases in between. The germline V gene encodes CDR1 SEHNR and CDR2 FQNEAQ (reference sequence). The sample belongs to a study of HIV-infected patients and healthy controls (dated by TCRdb to the mid-2010s). About the full investigation: CD4 counts were modestly but significantly increased in about 85% of the 16 patients after three months of therapy, but they remained below normal ranges. The question the study tested was whether immune perturbation and reconstitution could be captured by deep TCR repertoire sequencing of small blood samples from HIV patients. Patients exhibited no overall T-cell lymphocytopenia, and total CDR3 counts per chain were not significantly different from those of controls. The CD4:CD8 ratio rose slightly, whereas CD8 counts showed no consistent shift during early therapy. An undetectable viral load was attained by 11 of 16 patients by the second bleed and by all patients after a further year of therapy.

Whole blood was used without fractionating the cells, so the repertoire represented all peripheral T cells without sorting. For RNA extraction, roughly 2.7 ml of peripheral blood was drawn into Tempus tubes. HIV-infected adults who had not yet received antiretroviral therapy and were about to begin treatment were enrolled, with the first sixteen eligible patients processed. Treatment interruptions were among the grounds for excluding patients from enrollment, as were febrile or AIDS-related illness, tumors, hepatitis B or C coinfection, immunomodulatory therapy and recent vaccination. The TURBO-DNase kit was used to remove leftover genomic DNA, and GLOBINclear was used to deplete globin mRNA. Pretreatment blood was drawn from HIV-infected patients immediately prior to the initiation of antiretroviral therapy. General study outcomes and caveats: The apparent post-therapy recovery of the Gini index in HIV-infected patients was not reproduced in size-matched repertoire data. Processing was restricted to sixteen HIV-infected individuals, which the authors judged to be a major constraint on the generalizability of the findings. Compared with controls, HIV-infected patients showed significantly different mean usage of eight alpha and eight beta V genes. Alpha-beta chain pairing was not determined in the samples. Using whole blood restricted sequencing depth and prevented separating the dynamics of distinct T-cell subpopulations. Healthy controls shared more CDR3s between individuals than HIV+ patients, by Jaccard index and by count of highly shared sequences. Donor HLA types were not determined in the study. MAIT cell alpha-chain CDR3s were present at high frequency in healthy controls but severely depleted in HIV+ repertoires. During therapy, HIV-associated CDR3s significantly decreased in frequency, while CMV-associated CDR3s did not change significantly, though most became more frequent. Roughly threefold more distinct CDR3s and higher Shannon diversity were observed in healthy control repertoires than in untreated HIV+ repertoires. Rare events from HIV-infected data received too much weight under size-matching, and comparisons were complicated by unequal numbers of distinct sequences between patients and controls. Slight age and sex profile differences between the study cohorts did not explain the observed diversity differences. HIV-infected repertoires showed significantly elevated mean Gini indices relative to controls, which possibly reflects oligoclonality.

The sequencing here drew on blood, taken before antiretroviral therapy. The chain was built from TRBV7-9 and TRBJ2-5; the D gene lacks a confident call. This TCR came from an adult with HIV infection. The nucleotides are TGTGCCAGCAGCTTAGCGCGCTCTACCATTCGAGCAATAGAAGAGACCCAGTACTTC. This encodes CASSLARSTIRAIEETQYF.